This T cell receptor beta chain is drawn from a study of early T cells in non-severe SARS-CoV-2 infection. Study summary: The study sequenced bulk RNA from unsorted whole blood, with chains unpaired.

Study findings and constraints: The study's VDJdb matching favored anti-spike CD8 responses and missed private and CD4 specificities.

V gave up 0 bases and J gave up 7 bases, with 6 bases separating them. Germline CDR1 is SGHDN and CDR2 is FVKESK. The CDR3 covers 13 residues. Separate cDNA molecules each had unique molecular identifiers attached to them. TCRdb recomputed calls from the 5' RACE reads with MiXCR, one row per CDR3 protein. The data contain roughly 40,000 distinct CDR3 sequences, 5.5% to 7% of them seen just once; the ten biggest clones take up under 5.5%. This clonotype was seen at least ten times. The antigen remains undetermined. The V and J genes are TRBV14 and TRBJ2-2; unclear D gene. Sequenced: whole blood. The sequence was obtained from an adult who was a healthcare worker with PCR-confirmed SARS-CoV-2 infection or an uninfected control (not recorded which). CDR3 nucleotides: TGTGCCAGCAGCCAAGATATCGGCGGGGAGCTGTTTTTT. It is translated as CASSQDIGGELFF.